A single sample gave rise to the 25 T cell receptor beta chains below, sequenced in a study of T cells in Graves' hyperthyroidism and ophthalmopathy. The source material, RNA transcripts, was used to amplify TCR beta CDR3 regions. In the first-round RT-PCR of the TCR CDR3, the HTBI primer set was used. TCRdb used MiXCR to reprocess the multiplex PCR reads, holding one entry per CDR3 protein. This table has hundreds of thousands of distinct CDR3 sequences, approximately 14% appearing once. Sample: blood. The receptors shown here come from a woman aged 40 to 49 with Graves' ophthalmopathy.

Ten or more counts support this clonotype. The V gene is TRBV2, the J gene TRBJ2-7, with 10 bases that match TRBD2. Germline V gives CDR1 SNHLY, CDR2 FYNNEI. Trimming cost V 3 bases and J 4 bases; bases outside gene matches: 3. The CDR3 has 14 amino acids. As DNA, the CDR3 is TGTGCCAGCAGTGATGCTAGCGGGAGTTACGAGCAGTACTTC. Its translation: CASSDASGSYEQYF.

This clonotype was counted between two and nine times. The gene calls are TRBV18 and TRBJ2-7; the D gene is possibly TRBD1 (5 bases). The CDR3 sequence is 15 residues long. V gave up 3 bases and J gave up 1 base, with 13 bases separating them. The germline V gene encodes CDR1 KGHSH and CDR2 LQKENI. In DNA, the CDR3 is TGTGCCAGCTCACCCCGCCAGGGTCAGTCCTACGAGCAGTACTTC. Encoded protein: CASSPRQGQSYEQYF. Supplemented by reference TRBV18 and TRBJ2-7, the full variable domain reads NAGVMQNPRHLVRRRGQEARLRCSPMKGHSHVYWYRQLPEEGLKFMVYLQKENIIDESGMPKERFSAEFPKEGPSILRIQQVVRGDSAAYFCASSPRQGQSYEQYFGPGTRLTVT.

This clonotype was counted a few times. At one end, the junction sequence differs from germline, possibly due to a read error. In nucleotides, the CDR3 is TGTGCCGGCAGCCTTCCGGGAACTACTAACTATGGCTACACCTTC. Residues: CAGSLPGTTNYGYTF. The V gene is TRBV28, the J gene TRBJ1-2, with unresolved D. The CDR3 is 15 amino acids. CDR1 MDHEN and CDR2 SYDVKM come from the germline V gene.

This clonotype was recorded many times. The chain joins TRBV20-1 to TRBJ1-5, with 10 bases identical to TRBD1. The CDR3 consists of 18 residues. Trimming at V came to 3 bases and at J to 3 bases, leaving 14 bases not matched to a gene. Germline V gene data show CDR1 as DFQATT and CDR2 as SNEGSKA (reference sequence). As DNA, the CDR3 is TGCAGTGCTAGGCCAGGGACAGGGGATGTCAGGGCCAATCAGCCCCAGCATTTT. As protein: CSARPGTGDVRANQPQHF.

With respect to this clonotype: A much larger clone lies one base from this, so it may be a read error. The chain couples TRBV5-6 to TRBJ2-1; tentatively, D is TRBD1 (6 bases). The CDR3 consists of 15 residues. Germline loops: CDR1 SGHDT, CDR2 YYEEEE. The V end lost 2 bases, the J end lost 2 bases, and 11 bases lay between the germline ends. The CDR3 DNA reads as TGTGCCAGCAGCTTTTACAGGGAGACCTACAATGAGCAGTTCTTC. As protein: CASSFYRETYNEQFF.

This clonotype was seen repeatedly, ten times or more. J is TRBJ2-3 and V is TRBV20-1; D unresolved. This CDR3 has 10 amino acids. V was cut by 7 bases and J by 3 bases, with 5 bases left in between. In germline, CDR1 is DFQATT, CDR2 SNEGSKA (reference sequence). The DNA for the CDR3 is TGCAGTGTTGGTACAGATACGCAGTATTTT. It translates to CSVGTDTQYF.

The sample holds many counts of this clonotype. The chain recombines TRBV3-1 with TRBJ1-6; D is unresolved. Germline assignment: CDR1 LGHDT and CDR2 YNNKEL (reference sequence). The CDR3 runs to 16 residues. V was clipped by 1 base and J by 7 bases, with 14 bases between them. The CDR3 nucleotides read TGTGCCAGCAGCCAAGGAGTTAACGATCGGAATTCACCCCTCCACTTT. It specifies CASSQGVNDRNSPLHF.

This clonotype has only a few counts. The chain combines TRBV20-1 with TRBJ1-2; D uncertain. V lost 0 bases to trimming and J lost 1 base, with 6 bases between them. CDR3 length equals 13 residues. Germline CDR1 is DFQATT and CDR2 is SNEGSKA (reference sequence). CDR3: CSAREAVNYGYTF. The CDR3 DNA reads TGCAGTGCTAGAGAGGCAGTTAACTATGGCTACACCTTC.

This clonotype was found many times. The chain has TRBV5-6 and TRBJ1-1, with D hard to call. Between the trimmed V and J ends, which lost 1 base and 1 base, there was a span of 8 bases. The CDR3 has 14 residues. Germline lookup yields CDR1 SGHDT and CDR2 YYEEEE. CDR3 sequence reads: CASSLFSSNTEAFF. CDR3 coding DNA: TGTGCCAGCAGCTTGTTTAGCTCGAACACTGAAGCTTTCTTT.

This clonotype turned up a few times. The gene calls are TRBV2 and TRBJ1-5, with 7 positions matching TRBD1. CDR1 is SNHLY, CDR2 FYNNEI, per germline. V trimming: 7 bases; J trimming: 2 bases; junction bases outside the gene matches: 5. The CDR3 sequence is 14 residues long. The CDR3 protein is CASMRGRGNQPQHF. As DNA, the CDR3 is TGTGCCAGCATGAGGGGGCGCGGCAATCAGCCCCAGCATTTT.

This clonotype was observed many times. The gene calls are TRBV12-3 or TRBV12-4 and TRBJ1-2; D unresolved. Trimming shortened V by 5 bases and J by 3 bases, and 7 bases separated the two germline ends. This CDR3 is built from 12 residues. The CDR3 here is CASSISDYGYTF. The DNA of the CDR3 is TGTGCCAGCAGTATTTCAGACTATGGCTACACCTTC.

The chain employs TRBV25-1 and TRBJ2-1, with D unclear. The CDR3 is made up of 14 amino acids. CDR1 is MGHDK and CDR2 is SYGVNS in the germline V gene. Trimming removed 8 bases at V and 4 bases at J, with 15 bases between. The CDR3 sequence: CASGVGVVYNEQFF. In DNA, the CDR3 is TGTGCCAGCGGTGTGGGCGTCGTTTACAATGAGCAGTTCTTC.

This clonotype appeared many times. This chain's CDR3 is CASSGLRTGELFF. The CDR3 DNA reads as TGTGCCAGTAGTGGTTTGAGGACCGGGGAGCTGTTTTTT. This chain links TRBV19 with TRBJ2-2; D not certain. The CDR3 sequence is 13 residues long. Germline V gene data show CDR1 as LNHDA and CDR2 as SQIVND (reference sequence). V was cut by 5 bases and J by 5 bases, with 9 bases left in between.

The chain has TRBV19 and TRBJ1-4; tentatively, D is TRBD1 (5 bases). The germline gives CDR1 LNHDA, CDR2 SQIVND (reference sequence). This CDR3 spans 16 amino acids. V lost 7 bases, J lost 4 bases, and 19 bases lay in between. For the CDR3, the DNA is TGTGCCAGTAAGATCTCGGAGACAGTGAATAATGAAAAACTGTTTTTT. Translating it yields CASKISETVNNEKLFF.

This clonotype was counted ten times or more. The chain recombines TRBV11-2 with TRBJ1-2, with TRBD1 as a possible D gene (6 bases). Trimming cost V 5 bases and J 4 bases, with 20 bases left between them. Looked up from germline, CDR1 is SGHAT and CDR2 is FQNNGV. This CDR3 contains 16 residues. The CDR3 DNA reads TGTGCCAGCAGCAAACAAGGGGGGGGCGCGAGCTATGGCTACACCTTC. This encodes CASSKQGGGASYGYTF. The full variable domain, rest sourced from reference TRBV11-2 and TRBJ1-2, is EAGVAQSPRYKIIEKRQSVAFWCNPISGHATLYWYQQILGQGPKLLIQFQNNGVVDDSQLPKDRFSAERLKGVDSTLKIQPAKLEDSAVYLCASSKQGGGASYGYTFGSGTRLTVV.

The chain employs TRBV20-1 and TRBJ2-7; 8 bases map to TRBD1. The CDR3 spans 13 residues. Germline CDR1 DFQATT, CDR2 SNEGSKA (reference sequence). Losses at the gene ends were 5 bases for V and 2 bases for J; bases not matched to a gene: 5. CDR3 sequence: CSADRDRTYEQYF. In nucleotides, the CDR3 is TGCAGTGCTGACCGGGACAGGACCTACGAGCAGTACTTC.

The rearrangement joins TRBV5-1 to TRBJ2-5; 8 bases line up with TRBD2. V shed 6 bases and J 4 bases; nucleotides not matched to a gene: 11. CDR1 and CDR2 from the germline V gene are SGHRS and YFSETQ. CDR3 length: 15 amino acids. CDR3 residues: CASTPLAGGAETQYF. For the CDR3, the DNA is TGCGCCAGCACCCCTTTGGCGGGGGGCGCAGAGACCCAGTACTTC.

This clonotype was picked up a small number of times. J is TRBJ2-5 and V is TRBV24-1, with 9 bases fitting TRBD2. V gave up 1 base and J gave up 1 base; unmatched junction bases: 9. From germline, CDR1 is KGHDR and CDR2 SFDVKD. CDR3 length: 18 residues. In DNA, the CDR3 is TGTGCCACCAGTGATTTTGATCCCAGCGGGGGGACCCAAGAGACCCAGTACTTC. This encodes CATSDFDPSGGTQETQYF.

The rearrangement uses TRBV5-8 and TRBJ1-2, with D perhaps matching TRBD1 (5 bases). Trimming stripped 4 bases from V and 7 bases from J, with 17 bases between. The CDR3 length is 14 residues. Germline V gives CDR1 SGHTS, CDR2 YDEGEE. CDR3 nucleotide sequence: TGTGCCAGCAGCCCGTGGAAGGGGCTGGGTGGCTACACCTTC. It codes for CASSPWKGLGGYTF.

This clonotype was observed a handful of times. The rearrangement uses TRBV20-1 and TRBJ1-2; D unclear. Germline V gene sequence: CDR1 DFQATT, CDR2 SNEGSKA (reference sequence). Trimming pared 1 base from V and 0 bases from J, leaving 9 bases between. The CDR3 loop spans 14 amino acids. CDR3 sequence reads: CSARVEGTNYGYTF. The DNA of the CDR3 is TGCAGTGCTAGAGTTGAAGGGACTAACTATGGCTACACCTTC.

This clonotype was seen many times. The rearrangement joins TRBV28 to TRBJ1-5, with 10 bases identical to TRBD1. Germline CDR1 is MDHEN and CDR2 is SYDVKM. The CDR3 spans 16 residues. J lost 7 bases, V lost 8 bases, and 14 bases had no gene match. Written as DNA, the CDR3 is TGTGCCAGCCGACGCCGGGGACAGGGGCTTTGGCAGCCCCAGCATTTT. Protein: CASRRRGQGLWQPQHF. The variable domain in full, with the rest retrieved from reference TRBV28 and TRBJ1-5, is DVKVTQSSRYLVKRTGEKVFLECVQDMDHENMFWYRQDPGLGLRLIYFSYDVKMKEKGDIPEGYSVSREKKERFSLILESASTNQTSMYLCASRRRGQGLWQPQHFGDGTRLSIL.

The rearrangement joins TRBV5-1 to TRBJ1-2; D ambiguous. The CDR3 covers 13 residues. CDR1 is SGHRS and CDR2 is YFSETQ in the germline V gene. V was clipped by 3 bases and J by 2 bases, with 8 bases between them. CDR3 sequence (DNA): TGCGCCAGCAGCTACGACCCAAACTATGGCTACACCTTC. Translation: CASSYDPNYGYTF.

Concerning this clonotype itself: Sequence at one end of the junction differs from germline and may be a read error. The rearrangement joins TRBV7-7 to TRBJ2-1, with 9 bases fitting TRBD2. Germline V gene data show CDR1 as SSHAT and CDR2 as FNYEAQ (reference sequence). The CDR3 runs to 17 residues. CDR3 DNA sequence: TGTGCTAGCAGCTTAAGATTTAGCGGGAGTCGCTACAATGAGCAGTTCTTC. Translating gives CASSLRFSGSRYNEQFF. Full variable domain (missing parts from reference TRBV7-7 and TRBJ2-1): GAGVSQSPRYKVTKRGQDVTLRCDPISSHATLYWYQQALGQGPEFLTYFNYEAQPDKSGLPSDRFSAERPEGSISTLTIQRTEQRDSAMYRCASSLRFSGSRYNEQFFGPGTRLTVL.

This clonotype has at least ten counts. The J gene is TRBJ2-1, the V gene TRBV28; perhaps TRBD2 as D (6 bases). With 2 bases removed from V and 10 bases from J, the gap between germline ends came to 15 bases. CDR1 MDHEN and CDR2 SYDVKM come from the germline V gene. This CDR3 is 14 amino acids long. In DNA form, the CDR3 reads TGTGCCAGCAGTTTACTCACCTCACGGGGGGAGCAGTTCTTC. Translating gives CASSLLTSRGEQFF.

The chain has TRBV6-1 and TRBJ2-2; no reliable D call. The CDR3 is 17 amino acids. Trimming took 6 bases from V and 2 from J, leaving 19 bases between them. The germline V gene encodes CDR1 MNHNS and CDR2 SASEGT. In DNA form, the CDR3 reads TGTGCCAGCAGACCAATCATGGGCGAGAGAAACACCGGGGAGCTGTTTTTT. Protein sequence: CASRPIMGERNTGELFF.